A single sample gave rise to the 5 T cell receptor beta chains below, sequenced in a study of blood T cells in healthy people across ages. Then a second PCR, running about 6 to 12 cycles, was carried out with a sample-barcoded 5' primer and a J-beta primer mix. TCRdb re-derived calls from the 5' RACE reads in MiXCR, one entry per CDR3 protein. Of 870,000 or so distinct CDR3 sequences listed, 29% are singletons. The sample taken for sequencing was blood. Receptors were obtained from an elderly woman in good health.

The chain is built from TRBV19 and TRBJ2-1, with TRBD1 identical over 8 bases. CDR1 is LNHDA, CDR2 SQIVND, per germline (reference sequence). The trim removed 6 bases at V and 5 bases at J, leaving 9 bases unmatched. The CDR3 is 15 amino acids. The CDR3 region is CASRNQGAYNNEQFF. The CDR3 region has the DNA TGTGCCAGTAGGAATCAGGGGGCGTATAACAATGAGCAGTTCTTC.

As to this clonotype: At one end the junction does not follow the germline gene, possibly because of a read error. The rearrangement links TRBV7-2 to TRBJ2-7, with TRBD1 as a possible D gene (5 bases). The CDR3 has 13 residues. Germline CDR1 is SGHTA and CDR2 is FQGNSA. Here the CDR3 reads CANSLEQAYEQYF. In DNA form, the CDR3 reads TGTGCCAACAGCTTAGAACAGGCCTACGAGCAGTACTTC.

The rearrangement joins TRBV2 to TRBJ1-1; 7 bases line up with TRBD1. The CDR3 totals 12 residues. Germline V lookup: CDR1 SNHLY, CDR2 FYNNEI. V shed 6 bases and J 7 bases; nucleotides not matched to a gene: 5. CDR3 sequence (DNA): TGTGCCAGCAGACCCGGGACAGATGAAGCTTTCTTT. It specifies CASRPGTDEAFF.

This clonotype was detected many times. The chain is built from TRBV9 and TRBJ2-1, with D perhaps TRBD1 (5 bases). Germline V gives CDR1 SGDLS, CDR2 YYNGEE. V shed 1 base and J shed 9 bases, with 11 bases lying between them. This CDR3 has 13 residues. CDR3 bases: TGTGCCAGCAGCGTAATTCAGGGCAGTGAGCAGTTCTTC. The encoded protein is CASSVIQGSEQFF.

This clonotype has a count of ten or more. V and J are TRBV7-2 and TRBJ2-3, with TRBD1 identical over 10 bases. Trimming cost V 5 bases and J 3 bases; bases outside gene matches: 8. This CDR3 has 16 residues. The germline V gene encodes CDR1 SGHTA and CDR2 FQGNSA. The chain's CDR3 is CASSLSGTGVTDTQYF. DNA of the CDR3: TGTGCCAGCAGCCTCTCCGGGACAGGGGTTACAGATACGCAGTATTTT.